Following are 17 T cell receptor beta chains from one sample sequenced in a study of graft-versus-host responses after intestinal transplantation. Their target antigens are unknown. Generated by immunoSEQ multiplex PCR, the TCRdb table keeps only in-frame clones and is missing some. The sample has 96,000 or so clones, more than 85% seen once; the top ten hold roughly 0.15%. This specimen consisted of unstimulated CD4+ T cells sorted from spleen or lymph node cells, obtained before intestinal transplant. The receptor set was obtained from a human donor who received an intestinal transplant.

CDR3 DNA sequence: TGTGCCAGCTCACCTCAGGGTAGCACAGATACGCAGTATTTT. Protein sequence: CASSPQGSTDTQYF. The J gene is TRBJ2-3, the V gene TRBV18; TRBD1 is a possible D gene (5 bases). V was clipped by 3 bases and J by 0 bases, with 7 bases between them. The germline CDR1 and CDR2 sequences are KGHSH and LQKENI. CDR3 length: 14 amino acids.

This clone was found once. V is TRBV6-1 and J is TRBJ2-3; 7 nucleotides align to TRBD1. V was clipped by 4 bases and J by 15 bases; unmatched bases: 13. This CDR3 region has 13 residues. Germline V lookup: CDR1 MNHNS, CDR2 SASEGT. CDR3 protein: CASSALTGNVGYF. The CDR3, as DNA: TGTGCCAGCAGTGCTTTGACAGGGAACGTGGGATATTTT.

The genes are TRBV6-6 and TRBJ2-5, with 8 bases aligning to TRBD2. V shed 2 bases and J 8 bases; nucleotides not matched to a gene: 13. The V gene's germline CDR1 is MNHNY and CDR2 SVGAGI (reference sequence). There are 16 residues in the CDR3. The CDR3 bases are TGTGCCAGCAGTTACGAGCCTAGCGGGTCGTTAGACACCCAGTACTTC. It is translated as CASSYEPSGSLDTQYF.

The chain couples TRBV7-2 to TRBJ2-5; the match to TRBD2 covers 10 bases. V trimming: 3 bases; J trimming: 2 bases; junction bases outside the gene matches: 3. This CDR3 is built from 15 residues. Germline V gives CDR1 SGHTA, CDR2 FQGNSA. The CDR3 loop reads CASSLVTSGQETQYF. CDR3 bases: TGTGCCAGCAGCTTGGTGACTAGCGGGCAAGAGACCCAGTACTTC.

The table lists this clone with a count of one. The V and J genes are TRBV6-6 and TRBJ1-2, with 9 positions matching TRBD1. Germline lookup yields CDR1 MNHNY and CDR2 SVGAGI (reference sequence). The trim removed 6 bases at V and 7 bases at J, leaving 12 bases unmatched. This CDR3 spans 15 amino acids. The CDR3 is CASSLRDRVISGYTF. The CDR3 DNA sequence: TGTGCCAGCAGCCTCCGGGACAGGGTGATCAGTGGCTACACCTTC.

The J gene is TRBJ1-3, the V gene TRBV11-3; D unresolved. Between the trimmed V and J ends, which lost 2 bases and 3 bases, there was a span of 8 bases. From germline, CDR1 is SGHNT and CDR2 YENEEA. CDR3 size: 14 residues. The CDR3 DNA follows: TGTGCCAGCAGCTTATACGGGGATGGAAACACCATATATTTT. This translates into CASSLYGDGNTIYF.

The table lists this clone with a count of one. The rearrangement links TRBV29-1 to TRBJ1-2; maybe TRBD1 (5 bases). The CDR3 is 16 amino acids. Germline assignment: CDR1 SQVTM and CDR2 ANQGSEA. V was trimmed by 2 bases and J by 3 bases, leaving 19 bases between them. CDR3 amino acids: CSVEITYSGGDYGYTF. In DNA form, the CDR3 reads TGCAGCGTTGAAATCACGTACAGCGGAGGGGACTATGGCTACACCTTC.

The chain recombines TRBV18 with TRBJ1-5, with 7 bases matching TRBD1. CDR1 is KGHSH, CDR2 LQKENI, per germline. The CDR3 is made up of 14 amino acids. Trimming at V came to 2 bases and at J to 3 bases, leaving 1 base not matched to a gene. The CDR3 sequence is CASSPDRVNQPQHF. The CDR3 nucleotides read TGTGCCAGCTCACCAGACAGGGTCAATCAGCCCCAGCATTTT.

The chain is built from TRBV28 and TRBJ2-6, with D perhaps TRBD2 (6 bases). CDR1 MDHEN and CDR2 SYDVKM come from the germline V gene. The CDR3 consists of 15 residues. Trimming pared 10 bases from V and 2 bases from J, leaving 15 bases between. The CDR3: CAISSGVTGANVLTF. CDR3 nucleotides: TGTGCCATATCCTCGGGGGTAACTGGGGCCAACGTCCTGACTTTC.

The V call is TRBV30, the J call TRBJ2-7, with 10 bases that match TRBD2. The germline CDR1 and CDR2 sequences are GTSNPN and SVGIG (reference sequence). V gave up 7 bases and J gave up 2 bases; unmatched junction bases: 5. The CDR3 is 13 residues long. As DNA, the CDR3 is TGTGCCTCAAGGACTAGCGGAACCTACGAGCAGTACTTC. It yields the protein CASRTSGTYEQYF.

The table lists this clone with a few counts. This chain uses TRBV18 with TRBJ2-3; no clear D gene. V gave up 0 bases and J gave up 4 bases, with 8 bases separating them. Germline CDR1 is KGHSH and CDR2 is LQKENI. The CDR3 has 14 amino acids. CDR3 DNA: TGTGCCAGCTCACCACCGGCCAGTGCAGATACGCAGTATTTT. It yields the protein CASSPPASADTQYF.

J is TRBJ2-3 and V is TRBV6-6; 9 bases agree with TRBD1. Per the germline V gene, CDR1 is MNHNY and CDR2 is SVGAGI (reference sequence). V dropped 9 bases and J dropped 0; count of bases not matched to a gene: 10. This CDR3 has 16 amino acids. CDR3 bases: TGTGCCAGTCACCGGGACAGGGACCCTAGCACAGATACGCAGTATTTT. Its translation: CASHRDRDPSTDTQYF.

The sample holds one count of this clone. The sample has other DNA sequences that encode this CDR3 too. The V call is TRBV15, the J call TRBJ1-2; tentatively, D is TRBD1 (5 bases). With 0 bases removed from V and 0 bases from J, the gap between germline ends came to 8 bases. Germline CDR1 and CDR2: LNHNV and YYDKDF (reference sequence). The CDR3 is 15 residues long. The CDR3 DNA sequence: TGTGCCACCAGCAGAGAGGCAGGGACTAACTATGGCTACACCTTC. Protein: CATSREAGTNYGYTF.

V usage is TRBV6-1 and J usage is TRBJ2-7; 8 nucleotides align to TRBD2. CDR3 size: 15 residues. Germline V CDR1 and CDR2: MNHNS, SASEGT. After removal of 4 bases from V and 5 bases from J, the junction contained 10 bases not matched to a gene. CDR3 sequence reads: CASSVHGGLANEQYF. The DNA of the CDR3 is TGTGCCAGCAGTGTCCACGGTGGACTAGCAAACGAGCAGTACTTC.

The V and J genes are TRBV5-1 and TRBJ2-3; 12 bases match TRBD2. The CDR3 is 15 amino acids. Germline V gene sequence: CDR1 SGHRS, CDR2 YFSETQ. V gave up 2 bases and J gave up 4 bases; unmatched junction bases: 2. The DNA of the CDR3 is TGCGCCAGCAGCTTCCTAGCGGGGGGGGCAGATACGCAGTATTTT. It yields the protein CASSFLAGGADTQYF.

A remark on this clone: Other DNA sequences in this specimen translate into the identical CDR3. The J gene is TRBJ1-2, the V gene TRBV6-5; 10 bases line up with TRBD1. The length of the CDR3 is 13 residues. Germline V gene sequence: CDR1 MNHEY, CDR2 SVGAGI. J was trimmed by 4 bases and V by 8 bases; bases with no gene match: 4. The CDR3 protein is CASSRDRGYGYTF. CDR3 nucleotide sequence: TGTGCCAGCTCCCGGGACAGGGGCTATGGCTACACCTTC.

CDR3 nucleotide sequence: TGTGCCAGCAGCCCAGTAGGACTAGGTGGGCGGCCGGGAGAGACCCAGTACTTC. This translates into CASSPVGLGGRPGETQYF. V and J are TRBV5-6 and TRBJ2-5; TRBD2 matches 7 bases. Trimming took 4 bases from V and 4 from J; bases not matched to a gene: 19. This CDR3 contains 18 residues. Germline CDR1 reads SGHDT; CDR2 reads YYEEEE.